Shown below are 8 T cell receptor beta chains from a single sample sequenced in a study of control samples from healthy donors and cancer patients. Sequenced by immunoSEQ multiplex PCR; TCRdb stores in-frame clones only, minus some. The table has about 130,000 clones, 85% to 95% seen once. Sequenced input: PBMCs. All receptors come from a man in his sixties with colorectal cancer.

The genes are TRBV4-2 and TRBJ1-1, with D uncertain. Trimming removed 4 bases at V and 5 bases at J, with 11 bases between. Germline CDR1 is LGHNA and CDR2 is YNFKEQ. There are 13 residues in the CDR3. The CDR3 spells CASSREKGTEAFF. In nucleotides, the CDR3 is TGTGCCAGCAGCCGAGAAAAAGGTACTGAAGCTTTCTTT.

The sample holds a few counts of this clone. V and J are TRBV19 and TRBJ2-7, with D possibly matching TRBD2 (6 bases). The germline V gene has CDR1 LNHDA and CDR2 SQIVND (reference sequence). Trimming removed 5 bases from V and 3 bases from J, with 17 bases in between. The CDR3 sequence is 15 residues long. CDR3 sequence reads: CASSAGTGAIYEQYF. For the CDR3, the DNA is TGTGCCAGTAGTGCCGGGACGGGAGCAATCTACGAGCAGTACTTC.

The chain employs TRBV7-8 and TRBJ1-1, with unresolved D. The CDR3 consists of 13 residues. Germline loops: CDR1 SGHVS, CDR2 FQNEAQ. V was cut by 2 bases and J by 3 bases, with 7 bases left in between. The CDR3 DNA reads TGTGCCAGCAGCTTAATGGCCTACACTGAAGCTTTCTTT. It translates to CASSLMAYTEAFF.

The chain is built from TRBV6-4 and TRBJ1-1; D is uncertain. The CDR3 length is 14 residues. CDR1 MRHNA and CDR2 SNTAGT come from the germline V gene. V lost 10 bases, J lost 3 bases, and 18 bases lay in between. As DNA, the CDR3 is TGTGCCACCCGCCGGACCTTCGAGGACACTGAAGCTTTCTTT. Its translation: CATRRTFEDTEAFF.

In its sample, this clone was seen once. CDR3 sequence reads: CASSGWSSYEQYF. CDR3 bases: TGTGCCAGCAGCGGTTGGAGCTCCTACGAGCAGTACTTC. The chain is built from TRBV28 and TRBJ2-7; D is ambiguous. Germline values: CDR1 MDHEN, CDR2 SYDVKM. The V and J ends lost 6 bases and 0 bases respectively, with 9 bases between them. CDR3 length: 13 residues. Full variable domain (remainder filled in from reference TRBV28 and TRBJ2-7): DVKVTQSSRYLVKRTGEKVFLECVQDMDHENMFWYRQDPGLGLRLIYFSYDVKMKEKGDIPEGYSVSREKKERFSLILESASTNQTSMYLCASSGWSSYEQYFGPGTRLTVT.

The V and J genes are TRBV29-1 and TRBJ1-2; 10 positions match TRBD1. The CDR3 length is 12 residues. J gave up 7 bases and V 3 bases, and 2 bases lay outside the gene matches. Germline CDR1 reads SQVTM; CDR2 reads ANQGSEA. In DNA form, the CDR3 reads TGCAGCGTTGAGGGGACAGGGGTTGGCTACACCTTC. Residues: CSVEGTGVGYTF.

The rearrangement links TRBV27 to TRBJ1-1; 10 nucleotides match TRBD1. V was pared by 8 bases and J by 7 bases, with 10 bases of the junction left unmatched. Germline loops: CDR1 MNHEY, CDR2 SMNVEV (reference sequence). This CDR3 region has 14 residues. The CDR3 loop is CASQLNRDRGEAFF. CDR3 sequence (DNA): TGTGCCAGCCAGTTAAACCGGGACAGGGGTGAAGCTTTCTTT.

This clone was detected once. The chain is built from TRBV27 and TRBJ2-7, with 9 bases fitting TRBD1. CDR3 size: 17 residues. Per germline, CDR1 MNHEY and CDR2 SMNVEV (reference sequence). The V and J ends lost 5 bases and 1 base, in that order; junction bases with no gene match: 12. CDR3 region: CASSPGQGKTGSYEQYF. The CDR3 DNA is TGTGCCAGCAGTCCAGGACAGGGGAAAACGGGATCCTACGAGCAGTACTTC.